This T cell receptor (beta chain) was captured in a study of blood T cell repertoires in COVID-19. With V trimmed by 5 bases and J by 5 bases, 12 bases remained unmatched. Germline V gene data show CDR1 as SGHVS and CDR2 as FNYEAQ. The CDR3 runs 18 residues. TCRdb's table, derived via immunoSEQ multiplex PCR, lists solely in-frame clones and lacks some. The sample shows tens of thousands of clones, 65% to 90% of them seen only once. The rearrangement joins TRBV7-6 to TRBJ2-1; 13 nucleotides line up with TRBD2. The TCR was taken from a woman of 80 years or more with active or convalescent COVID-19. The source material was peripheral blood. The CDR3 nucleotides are TGTGCCAGCAGCCCCTGGACTAGCGGGAGTCTGGACCACAATGAGCAGTTCTTC. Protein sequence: CASSPWTSGSLDHNEQFF.